The sequence of this T cell receptor beta chain was determined in a study of cytomegalovirus exposure and HLA in healthy donors. Points from the study as a whole: Information on immune exposure was restricted to one variable (CMV serostatus).

The primer mix had 60 Vbeta and 13 Jbeta primers. Only in-frame clones appear in the TCRdb table, and some are missing; sequencing was by immunoSEQ multiplex PCR. The table includes about 180,000 clones, roughly 75% detected once. For this clone: Its antigen is as yet unknown.

Germline CDR1 LNHDA, CDR2 SQIVND (reference sequence). The CDR3 contains 13 residues. The ends were cut back, 7 bases at V and 1 base at J, with 8 bases in the middle. The sequencing sample was made of PBMCs. The gene calls are TRBV19 and TRBJ1-5; D is unclear. The receptor comes from a man aged 40-55 years in good health and CMV-seronegative. The CDR3: CASNNRSNQPQHF. The CDR3 DNA is TGTGCCAGTAATAACAGAAGCAATCAGCCCCAGCATTTT.